The 3 T cell receptor beta chains given below trace back to one sample, sequenced in a study of T cell responses to AZD1222 COVID-19 vaccine. Measured with immunoSEQ multiplex PCR; TCRdb has only the in-frame clones, and not every one. Seen here are around 84,000 clones, under 95% observed once, and the top ten hold approximately 6.6%. Material: peripheral blood, obtained on day 0 of MenACWY control vaccination. The receptors were sampled from an adult in good health.

The chain carries TRBV9 and TRBJ2-3, with TRBD2 matching 9 bases. Looked up from germline, CDR1 is SGDLS and CDR2 is YYNGEE. With V trimmed by 4 bases and J by 2 bases, 8 bases remained unmatched. This CDR3 contains 16 residues. CDR3 DNA sequence: TGTGCCAGCAGCTTCGAGCGGGGGGATAACACAGATACGCAGTATTTT. This gives the protein CASSFERGDNTDTQYF.

The genes are TRBV19 and TRBJ2-1, with TRBD2 matching 8 bases. CDR1 is LNHDA and CDR2 is SQIVND in the germline V gene (reference sequence). CDR3 length: 19 amino acids. J gave up 11 bases and V 4 bases, and 25 bases lay outside the gene matches. This CDR3 reads CASSTTGSRKGGAGAKQFF. CDR3 nucleotide sequence: TGTGCCAGTAGTACAACCGGGTCTCGGAAGGGTGGAGCGGGGGCCAAGCAGTTCTTC.

V is TRBV4-3 and J is TRBJ1-2; 7 positions match TRBD1. Trimming cost V 0 bases and J 8 bases; bases outside gene matches: 12. This CDR3 is built from 16 residues. Germline CDR1 reads LGHNA; CDR2 reads YSLEER. The CDR3 bases are TGCGCCAGCAGCCAAGAATCCTCTCAGGGGGTTTACGGCTACACCTTC. Protein: CASSQESSQGVYGYTF.